This section outlines one T cell receptor beta chain sequence together with its context. The data belong to a study of blood T cell repertoires in COVID-19. The overall study: The origin of the acute and convalescent COVID-19 samples was the United States, Italy and Spain.

The V and J ends lost 6 bases and 0 bases, in that order; junction bases with no gene match: 2. Germline CDR1 reads SNHLY; CDR2 reads FYNNEI. The CDR3 runs 14 residues. TCRdb keeps only in-frame clones here, not all; method: immunoSEQ multiplex PCR. In the table there are about 230,000 clones, about four fifths of which are singletons. Seattle enrolled patients during active infection and tracked them longitudinally. This clonotype was obtained from a woman aged 80 or over with COVID-19, enrolled during active disease. The chain links TRBV2 to TRBJ1-1; 9 bases are shared with TRBD1. What was sequenced was peripheral blood. The chain's CDR3 is CASRRTGVNTEAFF. The DNA of the CDR3 is TGTGCCAGCAGAAGGACAGGGGTGAACACTGAAGCTTTCTTT.